One and the same sample provided the 29 T cell receptor beta chains below, sequenced in a study of shared clonotypes between healthy human individuals. Repertoires were generated with immunoSEQ multiplex PCR, while TCRdb's copy carries only in-frame clones and drops some. The data contain about 2.4 million clones, more than 85% of them singletons. The sample consisted of naive CD4+ T cells from PBMCs. Regarding subset: CD45RA+ positively selected. Receptors were obtained from a man between 18 and 29 years old in good health. Some clones in this sample may be carry-over from other donors' samples.

The chain couples TRBV6-1 to TRBJ1-1, with a tentative D call TRBD1 (5 bases). This CDR3 spans 13 amino acids. The germline V and J ends were trimmed by 6 bases and 6 bases, with 14 bases remaining between them. The germline V gene has CDR1 MNHNS and CDR2 SASEGT. CDR3 region: CASRDTGRAEAFF. DNA for the CDR3: TGTGCCAGCAGGGACACGGGTAGGGCTGAAGCTTTCTTT.

The chain recombines TRBV2 with TRBJ1-1; the D gene is possibly TRBD1 (5 bases). Germline CDR1 is SNHLY and CDR2 is FYNNEI. The CDR3 sequence is 15 residues long. V was pared by 10 bases and J by 3 bases, with 21 bases between. The CDR3 sequence is CATSGTPRGYTEAFF. The CDR3 DNA follows: TGTGCCACCTCCGGGACCCCCCGAGGGTACACTGAAGCTTTCTTT.

The V and J genes are TRBV5-5 and TRBJ1-5; unclear D gene. Per germline, CDR1 SGHKS and CDR2 YYEKEE (reference sequence). The CDR3 has 15 amino acids. V was clipped by 0 bases and J by 0 bases, with 7 bases between them. The CDR3 DNA reads TGTGCCAGCAGCTTGGCCGGGAATAGCAATCAGCCCCAGCATTTT. Amino acids: CASSLAGNSNQPQHF. The whole variable domain, filled in from reference TRBV5-5 and TRBJ1-5, reads DAGVTQSPTHLIKTRGQQVTLRCSPISGHKSVSWYQQVLGQGPQFIFQYYEKEERGRGNFPDRFSARQFPNYSSELNVNALLLGDSALYLCASSLAGNSNQPQHFGDGTRLSIL.

The chain carries TRBV6-5 and TRBJ2-1; 13 nucleotides align to TRBD2. The CDR3 extends over 13 amino acids. Germline CDR1 reads MNHEY; CDR2 reads SVGAGI. With V trimmed by 4 bases and J by 12 bases, 3 bases remained unmatched. This chain's CDR3 is CASSSTSGGRQFF. CDR3 DNA sequence: TGTGCCAGCAGTTCGACTAGCGGGGGGAGGCAGTTCTTC.

CDR3 sequence (DNA): TGTGCCAGCAGCCAAAACAGGGGTAATGAAAAACTGTTTTTT. This sequence encodes CASSQNRGNEKLFF. V gene TRBV6-5 combines with J gene TRBJ1-4, with 7 bases fitting TRBD1. The CDR3 sequence is 14 residues long. CDR1 and CDR2 from the germline V gene are MNHEY and SVGAGI. V lost 6 bases and J lost 4; bases outside the gene matches: 5.

This chain links TRBV6-1 with TRBJ1-2; D is uncertain. Between the trimmed V and J ends, which lost 7 bases and 2 bases, there was a span of 8 bases. The CDR3 contains 12 residues. Germline CDR1 and CDR2: MNHNS and SASEGT. The CDR3 DNA reads as TGTGCCAGCACTGGTAGGAACTATGGCTACACCTTC. This sequence encodes CASTGRNYGYTF.

The V gene is TRBV10-3, the J gene TRBJ2-7; D not certain. The CDR3 extends over 14 amino acids. From germline, CDR1 is ENHRY and CDR2 SYGVKD. V was cut by 10 bases and J by 3 bases, with 19 bases left in between. CDR3 sequence: CATSVVPIDYEQYF. The DNA for the CDR3 is TGTGCCACCTCCGTGGTCCCTATAGACTACGAGCAGTACTTC.

This rearrangement joins TRBV7-2 to TRBJ1-5, with 8 positions matching TRBD1. This CDR3 is built from 16 residues. V trimming: 1 base; J trimming: 4 bases; junction bases outside the gene matches: 6. Germline V gene lookup returns CDR1 SGHTA and CDR2 FQGNSA. The CDR3 protein is CASSLVWQGANQPQHF. CDR3 in DNA: TGTGCCAGCAGCTTAGTGTGGCAGGGGGCAAATCAGCCCCAGCATTTT.

This chain joins TRBV27 and TRBJ2-2; D is possibly TRBD2 (6 bases). Germline CDR1 MNHEY, CDR2 SMNVEV (reference sequence). This CDR3 comprises 15 residues. The V end lost 3 bases, the J end lost 4 bases, and 12 bases lay between the germline ends. The CDR3 sequence is CASSFVAERTGELFF. In DNA form, the CDR3 reads TGTGCCAGCAGTTTTGTAGCGGAGCGCACCGGGGAGCTGTTTTTT.

The gene calls are TRBV7-9 and TRBJ2-5, with TRBD1 matching over 8 bases. Judging by the DNA end, TRBJ2-7 fits better; the J call may be wrong. Germline CDR1 and CDR2: SEHNR and FQNEAQ (reference sequence). This CDR3 comprises 13 residues. The CDR3 region has the DNA TGTGCCAGCACCGGACAGGGTAGGGGCGAGCAGTACTTC. As protein: CASTGQGRGEQYF.

This chain connects TRBV5-1 to TRBJ2-7; D uncertain. Trimming took off 3 bases at V and 3 bases at J, with 19 bases between the two ends. Germline V gene data show CDR1 as SGHRS and CDR2 as YFSETQ. The CDR3 covers 16 residues. The CDR3, as DNA: TGCGCCAGCAGCTCCCCCGACTCGAGGTCGTTCTACGAGCAGTACTTC. This gives the protein CASSSPDSRSFYEQYF.

This clone was detected only once. This chain links TRBV2 with TRBJ2-3, with 9 bases that match TRBD2. Germline V gene lookup returns CDR1 SNHLY and CDR2 FYNNEI. The V and J ends lost 1 base and 2 bases, in that order; junction bases with no gene match: 4. The CDR3 is 16 residues long. CDR3 coding DNA: TGTGCCAGCAGTGAAGATAGCGGGAGACCCACAGATACGCAGTATTTT. It is translated as CASSEDSGRPTDTQYF.

The V call is TRBV9, the J call TRBJ2-7; D possibly corresponds to TRBD2 (5 bases). Trimming took 3 bases from V and 4 from J, leaving 17 bases between them. The CDR3 contains 15 residues. Germline CDR1 SGDLS, CDR2 YYNGEE. CDR3 sequence reads: CASSGTLEAPYEQYF. CDR3 in DNA: TGTGCCAGCAGCGGAACCCTGGAGGCCCCTTACGAGCAGTACTTC.

The V and J genes are TRBV5-5 and TRBJ2-7; D possibly uses TRBD1 or TRBD2 (5 bases each). Per the germline V gene, CDR1 is SGHKS and CDR2 is YYEKEE (reference sequence). The V end lost 0 bases, the J end lost 1 base, and 17 bases lay between the germline ends. This CDR3 is 17 amino acids long. The DNA of the CDR3 is TGTGCCAGCAGCTTGGGTATCGGGGCGCCCTCGTCCTACGAGCAGTACTTC. This encodes CASSLGIGAPSSYEQYF.

The sample holds one count of this clone. This CDR3 reads CASSVFLSSGANVLTF. The CDR3 DNA reads as TGTGCCAGCAGCGTCTTCCTGAGCTCTGGGGCCAACGTCCTGACTTTC. V and J are TRBV9 and TRBJ2-6; D not certain. This CDR3 contains 16 residues. V lost 2 bases and J lost 0, with 9 bases in between. Germline V gene data show CDR1 as SGDLS and CDR2 as YYNGEE.

V usage is TRBV7-8 and J usage is TRBJ2-7; 7 bases are shared with TRBD2. V trimming: 0 bases; J trimming: 5 bases; junction bases outside the gene matches: 10. Germline CDR1 SGHVS, CDR2 FQNEAQ. The CDR3 spans 16 residues. This CDR3 is CASSLAIYPSGNEQYF. CDR3 nucleotides: TGTGCCAGCAGCTTAGCGATCTACCCCAGCGGGAACGAGCAGTACTTC.

V gene TRBV6-1 combines with J gene TRBJ1-2; D is possibly TRBD1 (5 bases). The V end lost 4 bases, the J end lost 4 bases, and 19 bases lay between the germline ends. CDR1 is MNHNS and CDR2 is SASEGT in the germline V gene. The CDR3 runs to 16 residues. The CDR3, as DNA: TGTGCCAGCAGTGTATTGGAGGCTTTAAGGGGCTATGGCTACACCTTC. This sequence encodes CASSVLEALRGYGYTF.

V gene TRBV28 combines with J gene TRBJ2-1; TRBD2 aligns across 7 bases. Trimming took 2 bases from V and 7 from J; bases not matched to a gene: 8. CDR1 MDHEN and CDR2 SYDVKM come from the germline V gene. This CDR3 is built from 15 residues. CDR3 in DNA: TGTGCCAGCAGTTTAATCGGCGGGAGCCGTAATGAGCAGTTCTTC. Its protein is CASSLIGGSRNEQFF. Looking up the rest from reference TRBV28 and TRBJ2-1 gives the full variable domain: DVKVTQSSRYLVKRTGEKVFLECVQDMDHENMFWYRQDPGLGLRLIYFSYDVKMKEKGDIPEGYSVSREKKERFSLILESASTNQTSMYLCASSLIGGSRNEQFFGPGTRLTVL.

V usage is TRBV7-9 and J usage is TRBJ2-5; D gene uncertain. The CDR3 runs to 15 residues. Trimming took off 5 bases at V and 2 bases at J, with 15 bases between the two ends. CDR1 is SEHNR and CDR2 is FQNEAQ in the germline V gene (reference sequence). CDR3 coding DNA: TGTGCCAGCAGCCTCGGAAGACTGGGGCAAGAGACCCAGTACTTC. It translates to CASSLGRLGQETQYF.

In the case of this clone: Other DNA sequences in this sample translate to the same CDR3. The chain employs TRBV9 and TRBJ2-3; no reliable D call. Trimming took off 3 bases at V and 3 bases at J, with 8 bases between the two ends. Germline CDR1 SGDLS, CDR2 YYNGEE. This CDR3 comprises 13 residues. The CDR3 here is CASSAVPTDTQYF. The CDR3 DNA is TGTGCCAGCAGCGCAGTACCGACAGATACGCAGTATTTT.

About this clone: One junction end disagrees with the germline gene, perhaps due to a read error. This rearrangement joins TRBV7-3 to TRBJ1-1; 8 bases align to TRBD1. Germline-derived CDR1 and CDR2 are SGHTA and FQGTGA. The CDR3 covers 14 residues. The CDR3 loop is CASSPDRGDTETFF. In DNA, the CDR3 is TGTGCCAGCAGCCCCGACAGGGGTGACACTGAAACTTTCTTT.

The rearrangement links TRBV27 to TRBJ1-1; D ambiguous. Germline V gene sequence: CDR1 MNHEY, CDR2 SMNVEV (reference sequence). V was shortened by 1 base and J by 7 bases, with 16 bases between the two germline ends. This CDR3 is 15 amino acids long. The CDR3 DNA follows: TGTGCCAGCAGTTTATTCCCGGGCAGAGCTTATGAAGCTTTCTTT. Amino acid sequence: CASSLFPGRAYEAFF.

The J gene is TRBJ2-7, the V gene TRBV9; D possibly matches TRBD1 or TRBD2 (5 bases each). CDR3 length: 15 amino acids. The V end lost 0 bases, the J end lost 2 bases, and 12 bases lay between the germline ends. Germline values: CDR1 SGDLS, CDR2 YYNGEE. The CDR3 reads CASSVDGGTTYEQYF. CDR3 nucleotide sequence: TGTGCCAGCAGCGTAGACGGTGGGACCACCTACGAGCAGTACTTC.

The V and J genes are TRBV25-1 and TRBJ2-2, with D hard to call. The ends were cut back, 1 base at V and 5 bases at J, with 8 bases in the middle. The CDR3 totals 14 residues. CDR1 and CDR2 (germline): MGHDK, SYGVNS. The CDR3 loop is CASSEFLGTGELFF. The CDR3, as DNA: TGTGCCAGCAGTGAATTTCTGGGAACCGGGGAGCTGTTTTTT. The complete variable domain, with remaining parts taken from reference TRBV25-1 and TRBJ2-2, reads EADIYQTPRYLVIGTGKKITLECSQTMGHDKMYWYQQDPGMELHLIHYSYGVNSTEKGDLSSESTVSRIRTEHFPLTLESARPSHTSQYLCASSEFLGTGELFFGEGSRLTVL.

The chain combines TRBV30 with TRBJ1-1; 7 bases are shared with TRBD1. The CDR3 sequence is 13 residues long. Germline V CDR1 and CDR2: GTSNPN, SVGIG (reference sequence). CDR3 nucleotide sequence: TGTGCGTGTGGGACAGCCGGGTACACTGAAGCTTTCTTT. Protein: CACGTAGYTEAFF.

J is TRBJ2-5 and V is TRBV6-1; D may correspond to TRBD1 or TRBD2 (5 bases each). In germline, CDR1 is MNHNS, CDR2 SASEGT. This CDR3 spans 12 amino acids. Trimming took off 8 bases at V and 4 bases at J, with 11 bases between the two ends. The CDR3 region has the DNA TGTGCCAGCCAAAGGGGACGAGAGACCCAGTACTTC. Amino acid sequence: CASQRGRETQYF.

The chain couples TRBV5-1 to TRBJ1-2, with a possible D match to TRBD1 (5 bases). CDR3 length equals 15 residues. Germline V gene sequence: CDR1 SGHRS, CDR2 YFSETQ. The V end lost 4 bases, the J end lost 2 bases, and 15 bases lay between the germline ends. CDR3 protein: CASSPGTGPNYGYTF. For the CDR3, the DNA is TGCGCCAGCAGCCCGGGGACGGGCCCCAACTATGGCTACACCTTC.

The rearrangement joins TRBV27 to TRBJ1-2, with D possibly being TRBD1 (5 bases). Germline lookup yields CDR1 MNHEY and CDR2 SMNVEV (reference sequence). This CDR3 has 14 residues. V was shortened by 9 bases and J by 8 bases, with 22 bases between the two germline ends. CDR3 residues: CASGGVQGVSGYTF. The CDR3 DNA sequence: TGTGCCAGTGGAGGGGTCCAAGGAGTGTCGGGCTACACCTTC.

V is TRBV11-3 and J is TRBJ2-1; D is ambiguous. CDR1 is SGHNT, CDR2 YENEEA, per germline. The CDR3 is 13 residues long. The V gene lost 1 base and the J gene lost 5 bases, with 6 bases spanning the gap. The CDR3 DNA follows: TGTGCCAGCAGCTTAGGTCTCGACAATGAGCAGTTCTTC. Protein sequence: CASSLGLDNEQFF.